The present TCR beta chain was sequenced within a study of regulatory T cells in long-lasting Graves disease. The table lists this clonotype with many counts. Its specificity is not known. The germline V and J ends were trimmed by 5 bases and 6 bases, with 14 bases remaining between them. This CDR3 is built from 14 residues. Through Arm-PCR of CDR3 regions and iRepertoire HTBI primers, TCR beta libraries were built. TCRdb passed the multiplex PCR reads through MiXCR, listing each CDR3 protein once. Here the sample spans roughly 500,000 distinct CDR3 sequences, roughly 22% being singletons. Study-level points and caveats: Patients with persistent Graves' had lower TCR diversity than newly diagnosed patients.

Time point in this sample: persistent/refractory GD, antithyroid drugs over 5 years with positive TRAb. Isolated PBMC RNA provided the starting material for the TCR library. A volume of roughly 9.9 milliliters of peripheral blood was collected in EDTA tubes. This sequence was found in a female donor with Graves disease. The chain couples TRBV12-3 or TRBV12-4 to TRBJ1-5; D is undetermined. The sample in question was peripheral blood mononuclear cells (PBMCs), obtained when the disease was refractory, from a patient treated with antithyroid drugs. CDR3 sequence reads: CASSEGGLRQPQHF. The CDR3 DNA reads as TGTGCCAGCAGTGAAGGAGGTCTGCGTCAGCCCCAGCATTTT.